Presented here are 5 T cell receptor beta chains from one specimen sequenced in a study of glioma-infiltrating T cells after dendritic cell vaccination listed by TCRdb under 2016. The library relied on the immunoSEQ multiplex PCR assay. TCRdb provides this immuneACCESS table in a form limited to in-frame rearrangements. Some clones are lacking; in checked studies, under half of them reflect an unresolved V gene, and why the rest are absent is not known. For this sample there are 93,000 or so clones; 81% appear just once. Roughly 12% of the sample rests with the top ten. The sample was blood, taken before dendritic cell vaccination. The source is a human donor with glioblastoma.

This clone was seen a few times. The chain carries TRBV5-4 and TRBJ2-3, with D uncertain. Germline-derived CDR1 and CDR2 are SGHNT and YYREEE (reference sequence). Trimming shortened V by 3 bases and J by 2 bases, and 4 bases separated the two germline ends. The CDR3 is made up of 12 amino acids. DNA of the CDR3: TGTGCCAGCAGCTCGTACACAGATACGCAGTATTTT. Its protein product is CASSSYTDTQYF. Looking up the rest from reference TRBV5-4 and TRBJ2-3 gives the full variable domain: ETGVTQSPTHLIKTRGQQVTLRCSSQSGHNTVSWYQQALGQGPQFIFQYYREEENGRGNFPPRFSGLQFPNYSSELNVNALELDDSALYLCASSSYTDTQYFGPGTRLTVL.

The chain uses TRBV5-1 and TRBJ2-5, with D possibly TRBD2 on 6 matching bases. Trimming left V 0 bases short and J 5 bases short, with 20 bases between. Germline CDR1 and CDR2: SGHRS and YFSETQ. This CDR3 has 17 amino acids. The CDR3 sequence: CASSLAFEGTPSETQYF. CDR3 nucleotides: TGCGCCAGCAGCTTGGCCTTCGAGGGGACTCCGTCCGAGACCCAGTACTTC.

The V and J genes are TRBV21-1 and TRBJ2-4; the table names TRBD1, a call not compared with the DNA. TRBV21-1 is termed a pseudogene. There are 15 residues in the CDR3. CDR3 loop: CASSAPGAAKNIQYF. CDR3 in DNA: TGTGCCAGCAGCGCCCCAGGGGCGGCCAAAAACATTCAGTACTTC.

To note about this clone: Distinct nucleotide sequences in the sample also encode this CDR3. The rearrangement links TRBV11-3 to TRBJ2-3; maybe TRBD2 (5 bases). This CDR3 spans 14 amino acids. V shed 1 base and J shed 3 bases, with 8 bases lying between them. Germline V gene data show CDR1 as SGHNT and CDR2 as YENEEA. Here the CDR3 reads CASSLGRGTDTQYF. The CDR3 DNA reads as TGTGCCAGCAGCTTAGGGCGAGGGACAGATACGCAGTATTTT. Drawing the rest from reference TRBV11-3 and TRBJ2-3, the complete variable domain is EAGVVQSPRYKIIEKKQPVAFWCNPISGHNTLYWYLQNLGQGPELLIRYENEEAVDDSQLPKDRFSAERLKGVDSTLKIQPAELGDSAVYLCASSLGRGTDTQYFGPGTRLTVL.

CDR3 region: CAWSDFRVQQYF. The CDR3 region has the DNA TGTGCCTGGAGCGATTTTAGAGTGCAGCAGTACTTC. The chain joins TRBV30 to TRBJ2-7; no firm D call. The CDR3 sequence is 12 residues long. V was clipped by 3 bases and J by 8 bases, with 14 bases between them. Germline V gene lookup returns CDR1 GTSNPN and CDR2 SVGIG (reference sequence).